This TCR beta chain was observed in a study of cytomegalovirus exposure and HLA in healthy donors (dated by TCRdb to 2017 to 2019). Study-level background: An earlier analysis of roughly 500 of the donors reported about 300 Gb of sequence data and 100 million to 120 million unique TCR beta sequences obtained from 180 million or so T cells. Every discovery cohort repertoire had been produced on one sequencing platform. Both class I and class II loci were covered by HLA typing, at four-digit resolution. An early release covering over 500 HLA-typed donors comprised about 300 gigabases of sequencing data and tens of millions of unique TCR sequences. The number of donors typed differed by locus, with about 620-630 for A, B, C, DRB1 and DQB1, around 520 for DQA1, some 570 for DPA1, and approximately 470 for DPB1. To study patterns of TCR occurrence, a later analysis re-analyzed previously published TCR beta repertoires from around 700 donors and added high-resolution HLA genotyping. Among 300 to 450 genotyped donors of the cohort, an average of approximately 230,000 unique TCR beta nucleotide sequences were sequenced per donor, roughly 20% of them non-productive. Along with the roughly 710-subject first cohort, a separate validation cohort of some 130 different subjects was used. Donor age, sex, ethnicity and CMV serostatus were compiled alongside the repertoire data. In an earlier analysis of several hundred of the donors, high-throughput TCR beta sequencing was used to judge whether each TCR beta V gene segment behaved as functional or pseudogenic. The T cell repertoires of under 700 subjects were profiled by immunosequencing and related to cytomegalovirus serostatus. In the later analysis, no new phenotypic data were used to find candidate immune exposures; instead, reliance was placed on TCR beta sequences and their occurrence across donors. The aim of the study was to test whether cataloging public T cell receptors could identify signatures of past pathogen exposure. Because of strong linkage in the cohort, roughly five DR-DQ haplotypes were treated as single units for association and clustering. High-throughput TCR immunosequencing, statistical association of individual TCRs with disease status, and machine learning were combined to predict cytomegalovirus infection status. A later genetic analysis took genome-wide SNP genotypes for about 65% of the 666 donors and used that subset as a discovery cohort. Among the approximately 400 genotyped donors, approximately 81% belonged to the genetic ancestry cluster associated with self-reported Caucasian donors.

The cohort comprised some 680 healthy bone marrow donors. Cohort members were all nominally healthy when sampled, although unrecorded immune exposures were likely present. The donor tested CMV seronegative, placing the donor among the 350 or so seronegative members of the cohort. A peripheral blood sample was collected from each donor, and TCR beta sequencing was performed on peripheral blood mononuclear cells. Genomic DNA extraction from the blood cell samples was performed with the Qiagen DNeasy Blood Extraction Kit. The library was made by the immunoSEQ multiplex PCR assay. For the multiplex PCR, a mixture combining 60 forward primers for TCR Vbeta segments and 13 reverse primers for TCR Jbeta segments was used. The CDR3 region of rearranged TCR beta genes was amplified from genomic DNA with a multiplex PCR assay. On the Illumina HiSeq System, the amplified TCR beta libraries were sequenced as 87-base-pair reads. The study's own analysis went as follows. A later analysis counted approximately 76 million unique TCR beta chains across the 690 or so repertoires, and some 12 million of these chains were shared by at least two donors. To remove PCR and sequencing errors, raw reads were error-corrected and collapsed into unique sequences using a nearest-neighbor algorithm that merged closely related sequences. Alignment of CDR3 sequences to IMGT reference sequences was used to assign V, D and J gene segments. For a sequence to be retained, a match of at least six nucleotides to both a V gene segment and a J gene segment was required. A rearrangement was called productive if the CDR3 had no stop codons and remained in frame with V and J, and every other rearrangement was called non-productive. CDR3 was defined by IMGT convention, running from the second conserved V-encoded cysteine to the conserved J-encoded phenylalanine. In an earlier analysis of 500 to 650 of the donors, sequences lacking an unambiguous match to a single V gene segment were excluded. In an earlier analysis of around 590 of the donors, a V segment was called functional when productive rearrangements were above 56.7%, and segregating when the standard deviation between donors exceeded 5%. A statistical classification framework was built for diagnosing cytomegalovirus status from the catalog of TCR beta chain sequences. A later analysis assigned V and J genes by comparing TCR nucleotide sequences with IMGT/GENE-DB human TR gene sequences. In a later analysis, CDR3 sequences and most-parsimonious VDJ recombination scenarios were assigned using the TCRdist pipeline. In a later analysis, each TCR beta chain was defined by its CDR3 amino acid sequence together with its V-gene family, and reads lacking a unique V-gene family were excluded. To address suspected cross-contamination and a sequencing artifact, a later analysis removed 592 highly shared, low-generation-probability nucleotide sequences. A later analysis calculated a clonal expansion index for each public chain from normalized within-repertoire ranks of inferred template counts. A later analysis computed generation probabilities with a VDJ recombination model fitted to out-of-frame rearrangements, and checked the results against IGoR. In a later analysis, hypergeometric tests were used to score TCR-TCR, TCR-HLA and TCR-CMV co-occurrence, with a repertoire-size bias correction applied to TCR pairs. In a later analysis, false discovery rates were estimated by permuting HLA or CMV assignments 20 times. In a later analysis, co-occurring TCRs were grouped with DBSCAN, and TCRdist sequence similarity was added when clustering was performed within HLA-allele-positive subsets. Co-occurrence clustering excluded repertoires with fewer than 30,000 or more than 120,000 public chains, plus five with anomalous nucleotide sharing. What TCRdb holds here is the immuneACCESS table cut down to in-frame rearrangements. Part of the clones is not present; checked against another copy, under half of the missing clones reflect an unresolved V gene, and the others are unexplained. That table supplies the V and J calls and clone size; D and trimming were determined from the DNA. The sample data list 200,000 to 250,000 clones, and approximately 70% of these were observed just once. The biggest ten clones account for 1.8% of the sample.

Broad study findings and their caveats: Some IMGT-functional V segments, including TRBV6-2 and TRBV6-3, could not be distinguished by the 87-base-pair reads and were therefore excluded. While some public TCRs were present in many individuals, most TCR sequences turned up only very rarely across donors. According to a later analysis, parvovirus B19, influenza, CMV and Epstein-Barr virus appeared linked to several top co-occurrence clusters. The authors suggested that the approach could potentially be generalized to other disease states and immunological phenotypes. The study listed 150 to 200 TCR beta chains as associated with cytomegalovirus. In a later analysis, TCR association rates were found to vary across HLA loci, with the most associated TCRs seen for DRB1 alleles and the fewest for HLA-C alleles. The cohort was sequenced for TCR beta chains only, and without alpha or paired-chain data the features that could be detected were limited. Immune exposure information for the cohort was limited to CMV serostatus. In a later genetic analysis, fewer N-insertions in productive TCRs were reported among donors in an Asian-associated ancestry cluster than the approximately 670-donor mean. A further reported finding was that TCR beta sequences accurately predicted the HLA-A and HLA-B alleles for most subjects in the first cohort. When HLA alleles, especially DR and DQ, strongly co-occurred, attributing TCR associations to individual alleles was difficult. In an earlier analysis of over 550 of the donors, most TCR beta V segments were observed in productive rearrangements about 87% or about 30% of the time, broadly matching IMGT annotations. A group of highly shared sequence variants was considered likely to be a technical artifact of the sequencing pipeline. Correlated functional status among segregating V segments might be attributable to linkage disequilibrium, but an unknown experimental factor could not be ruled out. An association between a missense DCLRE1C variant and V-gene and J-gene trimming of TCR beta chains was found in a later genetic analysis and replicated in an independent cohort. Because counts were too low, about 18 rarely observed V segments, including chromosome 9 orphons, were excluded from the earlier analysis of about 500 of the donors. In a later analysis, most CMV-associated TCR beta chains were found to appear HLA-restricted, with HLA associations seemingly driven largely by CMV exposure. In vitro tests confirmed that a few of the cytomegalovirus-associated TCR beta chains recognize cytomegalovirus antigens. A later analysis found that HLA-associated TCR beta chains were more clonally expanded and had lower generation probabilities than equally common non-associated chains. The classifier was reported to diagnose cytomegalovirus status with high specificity and sensitivity in both the original cohort and the validation cohort. The presence/absence analyses assumed that sequencing depth was roughly uniform across donors, and that assumption may not be true. In a later analysis, some 18,000 TCR beta sequences were associated with specific HLA alleles at a false discovery rate of 0.05. HLA typing was unavailable for some donors at each locus, so association tests used only the typed subset.

The table lists this clone with a few counts. The specificity of this receptor is unknown. The record has no base qualities; no much larger clone is one base away. As encoded in the germline V gene (reference sequence), CDR1 is PRHDT while CDR2 is FYEKMQ. The junction shows trimming of 2 bases on V and 5 bases on J, plus 18 bases between the germline ends. The CDR3 measures 16 amino acids from cysteine to phenylalanine. Left in the record is the CDR3 DNA by itself, 48 bases read in frame from the first base. The origin of this receptor is a woman in her thirties in good health and CMV-seronegative. The specimen was PBMCs. The V gene is TRBV13 and the J gene is TRBJ2-5, with a tentative D gene TRBD1 over 6 matching bases. Read as DNA, the sequence is TGTGCCAGCAGCTTACCCTCGATGGGGGCAGGGGAGACCCAGTACTTC. Translated, this gives CASSLPSMGAGETQYF.